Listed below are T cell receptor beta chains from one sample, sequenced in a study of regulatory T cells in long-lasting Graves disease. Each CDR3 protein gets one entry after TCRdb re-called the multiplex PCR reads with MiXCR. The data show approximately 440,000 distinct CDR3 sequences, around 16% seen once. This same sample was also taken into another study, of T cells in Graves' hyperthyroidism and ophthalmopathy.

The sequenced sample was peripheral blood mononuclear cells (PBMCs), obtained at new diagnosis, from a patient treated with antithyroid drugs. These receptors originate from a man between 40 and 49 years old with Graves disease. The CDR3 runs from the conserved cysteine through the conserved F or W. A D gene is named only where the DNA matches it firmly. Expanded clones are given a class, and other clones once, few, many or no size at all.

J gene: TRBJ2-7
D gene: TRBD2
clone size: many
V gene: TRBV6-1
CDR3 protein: CASTRARTSYNTYEQYF
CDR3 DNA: TGTGCCAGCACTAGGGCCCGGACTAGCTATAACACCTACGAGCAGTACTTC

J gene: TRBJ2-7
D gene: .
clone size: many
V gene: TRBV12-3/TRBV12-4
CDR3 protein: CASSLRIMEGGYEQYF
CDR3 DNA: TGTGCCAGCAGTTTGAGGATCATGGAGGGCGGCTACGAGCAGTACTTC

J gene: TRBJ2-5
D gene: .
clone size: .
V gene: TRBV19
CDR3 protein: CASSSGELETQYF
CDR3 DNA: TGTGCCAGTAGCAGCGGAGAGTTGGAGACCCAGTACTTC

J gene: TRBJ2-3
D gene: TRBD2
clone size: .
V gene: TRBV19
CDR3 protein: CASSIGREGTDTQYF
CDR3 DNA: TGTGCCAGTAGTATAGGACGGGAGGGCACAGATACGCAGTATTTT

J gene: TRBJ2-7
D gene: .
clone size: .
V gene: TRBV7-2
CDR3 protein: CASSLYLTSEQYF
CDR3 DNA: TGTGCCAGCAGCTTATATCTGACCTCCGAGCAGTACTTC

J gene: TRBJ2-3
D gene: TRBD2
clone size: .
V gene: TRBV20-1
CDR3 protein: CSGTSGTDTQYF
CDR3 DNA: TGCAGTGGGACTAGCGGGACAGATACGCAGTATTTT

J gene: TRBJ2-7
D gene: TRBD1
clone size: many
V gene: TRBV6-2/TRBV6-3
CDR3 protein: CASSSVPGQAYEQYF
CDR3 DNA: TGTGCCAGCAGTTCCGTGCCGGGACAGGCCTACGAGCAGTACTTC

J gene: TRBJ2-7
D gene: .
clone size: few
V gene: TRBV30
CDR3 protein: CAWSVQQRSYEQYF
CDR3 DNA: TGTGCCTGGAGTGTACAGCAGCGCTCCTACGAGCAGTACTTC

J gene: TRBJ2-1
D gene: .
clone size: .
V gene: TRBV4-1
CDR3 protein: CASSQVSASYNEQFF
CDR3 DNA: TGCGCCAGCAGCCAAGTGTCAGCCTCCTACAATGAGCAGTTCTTC

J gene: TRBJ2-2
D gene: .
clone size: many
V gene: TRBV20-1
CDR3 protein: CSAPHDTGELFF
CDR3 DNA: TGCAGTGCTCCTCACGATACCGGGGAGCTGTTTTTT

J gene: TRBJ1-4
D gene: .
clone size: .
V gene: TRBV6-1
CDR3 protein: CASKGPYGGEKLFF
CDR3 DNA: TGTGCCAGCAAAGGGCCCTACGGCGGTGAAAAACTGTTTTTT

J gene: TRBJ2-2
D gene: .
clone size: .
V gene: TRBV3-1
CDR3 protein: CASSQLDGELFF
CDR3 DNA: TGTGCCAGCAGCCAACTGGACGGGGAGCTGTTTTTT

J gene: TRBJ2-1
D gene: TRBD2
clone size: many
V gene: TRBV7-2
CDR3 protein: CASSLAGSGASYNEQFF
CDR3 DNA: TGTGCCAGCAGCTTAGCGGGTAGCGGGGCCTCCTACAATGAGCAGTTCTTC

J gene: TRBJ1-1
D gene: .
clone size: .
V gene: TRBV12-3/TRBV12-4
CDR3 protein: CASSLKGAVGSEAFF
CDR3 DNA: TGTGCCAGCAGTTTGAAGGGAGCGGTTGGGTCTGAAGCTTTCTTT

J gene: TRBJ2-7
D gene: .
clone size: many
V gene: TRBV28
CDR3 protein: CASSFRTGGGQYF
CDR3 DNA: TGTGCCAGCAGTTTTAGGACGGGTGGAGGGCAGTACTTC

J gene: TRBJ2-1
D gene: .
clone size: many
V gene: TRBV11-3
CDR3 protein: CASSSMGEQFF
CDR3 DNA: TGTGCCAGCAGCTCCATGGGTGAGCAGTTCTTC

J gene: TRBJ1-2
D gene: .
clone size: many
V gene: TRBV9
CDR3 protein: CASSVGTGANYGYTF
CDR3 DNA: TGTGCCAGCAGCGTCGGGACCGGAGCTAACTATGGCTACACCTTC

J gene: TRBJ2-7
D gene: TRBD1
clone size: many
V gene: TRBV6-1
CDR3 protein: CASGGTGREQYF
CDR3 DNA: TGTGCCAGCGGGGGGACAGGGCGCGAGCAGTACTTC

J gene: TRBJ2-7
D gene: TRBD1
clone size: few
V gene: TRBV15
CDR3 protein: CATSRDPPGTGATTYEQYF
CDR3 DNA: TGTGCCACCAGCAGAGACCCCCCCGGGACAGGGGCAACGACCTACGAGCAGTACTTC

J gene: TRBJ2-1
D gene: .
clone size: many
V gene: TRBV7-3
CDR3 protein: CASSLTPNNEQFF
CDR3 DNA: TGTGCCAGCAGCTTAACCCCTAACAATGAGCAGTTCTTC

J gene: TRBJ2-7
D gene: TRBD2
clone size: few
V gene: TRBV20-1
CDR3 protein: CSARDQGLAYEQYF
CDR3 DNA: TGCAGTGCTAGAGATCAGGGACTAGCTTACGAGCAGTACTTC

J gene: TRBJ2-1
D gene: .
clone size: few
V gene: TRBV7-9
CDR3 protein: CASSLEKFF
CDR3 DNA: TGTGCCAGCAGCTTAGAAAAGTTCTTC